The present T cell receptor (beta chain) was sequenced within a study of OX40 agonist ivuxolimab in advanced cancers. Background on the whole study: Ivuxolimab, which targeted the costimulatory receptor OX40 (CD134), was an agonistic, fully human IgG2 monoclonal antibody. A male proportion of under 85% and a mean age of around 60 years, ranging from roughly 23 to 85, were recorded for the dose-escalation cohort. Prior anti-PD-1, anti-PD-L1 or anti-CTLA-4 therapy was permitted, and approximately 39% of dose-escalation patients had received checkpoint inhibitors. The paper describes the monotherapy dose-escalation part (N = 52 patients) of the phase I trial of ivuxolimab. The purpose of peripheral TCRbeta sequencing was to test whether ivuxolimab changed TCR sequence diversity and led to clonal T-cell expansion. Of the approximately 54 dose-escalation patients, hepatocellular carcinoma was present in about 20, melanoma in approximately 15, renal cell carcinoma in 9 and head and neck cancer in 9. Intravenous ivuxolimab was administered to patients every 2 weeks at six dose levels: 0.01, 0.1, 0.3, 1.5, 3 and 10 mg/kg. Partial responses occurred in three dose-escalation patients, of whom one had hepatocellular carcinoma and two had cutaneous melanoma.

The trial excluded patients who had a history of autoimmune disease or who were on systemic immunosuppression. Peripheral blood for TCR sequencing was collected from all dose cohorts at baseline, on cycle 4 day 1, and on cycle 7 day 1. The samples were drawn from a first-in-human, open-label, multicenter phase I dose-escalation trial of ivuxolimab. The trial enrolled adults with locally advanced or metastatic head and neck squamous cell, hepatocellular, melanoma or renal cell carcinoma. Before TCR sequencing, CD4+ and CD8+ T cells were separately sorted from peripheral blood. Genomic DNA was isolated from the sorted cells so that the TCRbeta CDR3 region could be sequenced. The immunoSEQ Assay was used to sequence the TCRbeta CDR3 regions. In its TCRdb copy, this immuneACCESS table keeps in-frame sequences only and misses some clones. Where compared with another copy, unresolved V genes explain less than half of these, and the others have no known cause. Recorded for this sample are 20,000 to 25,000 clones; roughly 75% of them occurred a single time. Clones ranked in the top ten supply 1.1% to 1.5% of the sample.

This clone has more than one count but fewer than ten. The clone's antigen remains unknown. No quality values exist for individual bases; no much larger clone is one base distant. Ends trimmed: V by 5 bases, J by 3 bases; bases unmatched to a gene: 10. The CDR3 covers 16 residues, taking in both the cysteine and the phenylalanine. Kept here is only the CDR3 DNA, which spans 48 bases and is read in frame from base 1. Sequences LNHDA (CDR1) and SQIVND (CDR2) are obtained from the germline V gene (reference sequence). Study-wide conclusions, independent of this receptor: After ivuxolimab, expanded clones were on average more numerous among CD8+ T cells than among CD4+ T cells. Low levels of normalized T-cell clonal expansion were also seen in some nonresponding patients. Antigen specificity was not determined for the clonally expanded peripheral T cells. At doses of 0.1 to 3.0 mg/kg, clonal expansion of both CD4+ and CD8+ blood T cells was observed from baseline to week 6. In the 0.1-3.0 mg/kg groups, partial responders were among the patients with the lowest normalized peripheral clonal expansion, particularly in CD8+ T cells.

The chain links TRBV19 with TRBJ1-5, with TRBD1 identical over 7 junction bases. The clonotype was recovered from an adult with an advanced solid tumor such as melanoma, head and neck, liver or kidney cancer. Sample: CD4+ or CD8+ T cells sorted from blood, taken in a trial of the OX40 agonist ivuxolimab. The CDR3 reads as follows: CASSPLQQGFNQPQHF. The DNA reads TGTGCCAGTAGTCCGCTTCAACAGGGGTTCAATCAGCCCCAGCATTTT. Joined to the reference TRBV19 and TRBJ1-5 proteins, this CDR3 gives the full variable domain: DGGITQSPKYLFRKEGQNVTLSCEQNLNHDAMYWYRQDPGQGLRLIYYSQIVNDFQKGDIAEGYSVSREKKESFPLTVTSAQKNPTAFYLCASSPLQQGFNQPQHFGDGTRLSIL.